These 3 T cell receptor beta chains share one sample of origin, sequenced in a study of siplizumab effects on memory and regulatory T cells. Clones were sequenced by immunoSEQ multiplex PCR, and TCRdb holds only the in-frame ones, with some missing. The table has 100,000 or so clones, about 93% seen once. Sequencing was performed on non-Treg CD4+ T cells sorted from blood. These receptors came from a human donor in good health.

The chain links TRBV9 to TRBJ2-1, with 7 nucleotides matching TRBD2. The CDR3 totals 14 residues. CDR1 SGDLS and CDR2 YYNGEE come from the germline V gene. With V trimmed by 0 bases and J by 6 bases, 3 bases remained unmatched. CDR3 in amino acids: CASSVGGRGNEQFF. CDR3 in DNA: TGTGCCAGCAGCGTAGGTGGGAGGGGCAATGAGCAGTTCTTC.

This chain uses TRBV9 with TRBJ2-2; either TRBD1 or TRBD2 may supply D (5 bases each). V lost 1 base, J lost 0 bases, and 10 bases lay in between. The CDR3 is 16 residues long. Germline lookup yields CDR1 SGDLS and CDR2 YYNGEE. This CDR3 is CASSVHGTANTGELFF. As DNA, the CDR3 is TGTGCCAGCAGCGTACACGGGACCGCGAACACCGGGGAGCTGTTTTTT.

V and J are TRBV5-4 and TRBJ1-5; D gene unclear. Trimming removed 0 bases from V and 4 bases from J, with 8 bases in between. The germline gives CDR1 SGHNT, CDR2 YYREEE (reference sequence). The CDR3 is 14 residues long. The chain's CDR3 is CASSLGPGNQPQHF. The CDR3 DNA sequence: TGTGCCAGCAGCTTGGGACCGGGGAATCAGCCCCAGCATTTT.